These 29 T cell receptor beta chains were sequenced from one sample in a study of PD-1 blockade in classical Hodgkin lymphoma. Time point: newly diagnosed, previously untreated cHL patient sample. The assay was immunoSEQ multiplex PCR, and TCRdb's table has in-frame clones only and misses some. The data hold 25,000 to 30,000 clones, with roughly 92% observed a single time. The sequenced material came from peripheral blood mononuclear cells (PBMCs). The source is a human donor with classical Hodgkin lymphoma.

The chain couples TRBV9 to TRBJ2-1; TRBD2 agrees at 7 bases. Germline V gene lookup returns CDR1 SGDLS and CDR2 YYNGEE. This CDR3 is 13 amino acids long. The J segment lost 14 bases and the V segment lost 0 bases, leaving 8 bases of the junction unmatched. The CDR3 region is CASSVDMAGVKFF. The CDR3 DNA reads TGTGCCAGCAGCGTAGATATGGCGGGAGTGAAGTTCTTC.

In its sample, this clone was seen once. V gene TRBV7-2 combines with J gene TRBJ2-1; TRBD2 matches at 8 bases. The CDR3 has 16 amino acids. The germline V gene encodes CDR1 SGHTA and CDR2 FQGNSA. The V gene end was trimmed by 5 bases and the J gene end by 5 bases; junction bases not matched to a gene: 11. In nucleotides, the CDR3 is TGTGCCAGCAGCACCACCCCCCTAGCGGGCAACAATGAGCAGTTCTTC. This gives the protein CASSTTPLAGNNEQFF. The variable domain in full, completed from reference TRBV7-2 and TRBJ2-1, reads GAGVSQSPSNKVTEKGKDVELRCDPISGHTALYWYRQSLGQGLEFLIYFQGNSAPDKSGLPSDRFSAERTGGSVSTLTIQRTQQEDSAVYLCASSTTPLAGNNEQFFGPGTRLTVL.

This sequence joins TRBV5-1 and TRBJ2-5; TRBD2 matches 9 bases. V lost 2 bases and J lost 6; bases outside the gene matches: 5. This CDR3 spans 14 amino acids. The germline CDR1 and CDR2 sequences are SGHRS and YFSETQ. The CDR3 region has the DNA TGCGCCAGCAGCTTCGCGGGAGGGAGGAAGACCCAGTACTTC. Residues: CASSFAGGRKTQYF.

This rearrangement joins TRBV27 to TRBJ2-5; no clear D. The length of the CDR3 is 12 residues. Germline CDR1 is MNHEY and CDR2 is SMNVEV (reference sequence). V was shortened by 4 bases and J by 4 bases, with 7 bases between the two germline ends. Here the CDR3 reads CASSYRGETQYF. The DNA for the CDR3 is TGTGCCAGCAGTTATAGAGGAGAGACCCAGTACTTC.

The chain has TRBV7-8 and TRBJ2-3; a weak D match, TRBD2 (6 bases). There are 14 residues in the CDR3. Looked up from germline, CDR1 is SGHVS and CDR2 is FQNEAQ. Trimming took off 8 bases at V and 5 bases at J, with 17 bases between the two ends. The CDR3 loop is CASARGVAGDTQYF. CDR3 in DNA: TGTGCCAGCGCTCGCGGGGTAGCTGGAGATACGCAGTATTTT.

V gene TRBV7-2 combines with J gene TRBJ2-1; 12 bases are shared with TRBD1. V lost 4 bases, J lost 7 bases, and 14 bases stayed unmatched. CDR3 size: 18 residues. The germline V gene encodes CDR1 SGHTA and CDR2 FQGNSA. CDR3 bases: TGTGCCAGCAGCTATCTATATCTGGGACAGGGGGCGAGGAATGAGCAGTTCTTC. Protein product: CASSYLYLGQGARNEQFF.

The chain recombines TRBV9 with TRBJ2-5, with TRBD1 as a possible D gene (6 bases). This CDR3 region has 15 residues. Trimming removed 1 base at V and 2 bases at J, with 12 bases between. Germline V lookup: CDR1 SGDLS, CDR2 YYNGEE. CDR3 protein: CASSVMGQVQETQYF. CDR3 DNA: TGTGCCAGCAGCGTAATGGGACAAGTGCAAGAGACCCAGTACTTC.

This clone was found a few times. The chain has TRBV6-1 and TRBJ1-2, with 9 bases lining up with TRBD1. Germline-derived CDR1 and CDR2 are MNHNS and SASEGT. The CDR3 is 13 residues long. V was pared by 8 bases and J by 7 bases, with 8 bases of the junction left unmatched. CDR3: CASGDRAFSGYTF. The CDR3, as DNA: TGTGCCAGCGGGGACAGGGCGTTCTCTGGCTACACCTTC.

This clone was recorded once. The chain is built from TRBV11-3 and TRBJ2-5; 9 bases agree with TRBD2. The length of the CDR3 is 15 residues. J lost 5 bases, V lost 5 bases, and 9 bases had no gene match. Germline V CDR1 and CDR2: SGHNT, YENEEA. The CDR3: CASSPASGTGETQYF. The DNA for the CDR3 is TGTGCCAGCAGCCCGGCTAGCGGGACTGGGGAGACCCAGTACTTC.

The chain has TRBV7-9 and TRBJ1-1, with a tentative D call TRBD1 (6 bases). This CDR3 has 13 residues. V lost 7 bases, J lost 1 base, and 10 bases lay in between. Germline V CDR1 and CDR2: SEHNR, FQNEAQ (reference sequence). The CDR3 DNA sequence: TGTGCCAGCACCGTCAGGGGGAACACTGAAGCTTTCTTT. Translating gives CASTVRGNTEAFF.

The chain carries TRBV6-5 and TRBJ2-7, with 10 positions matching TRBD1. Germline CDR1 is MNHEY and CDR2 is SVGAGI. Trimming cost V 7 bases and J 5 bases; bases outside gene matches: 11. This CDR3 is 15 amino acids long. CDR3 sequence: CASTWGQGLIDEQYF. CDR3 DNA: TGTGCCAGCACCTGGGGACAGGGGCTTATCGACGAGCAGTACTTC.

This clone was seen more than once but under ten times. The chain links TRBV11-2 to TRBJ2-5, with 11 positions matching TRBD1. The germline CDR1 and CDR2 sequences are SGHAT and FQNNGV. The CDR3 extends over 16 amino acids. With V trimmed by 1 base and J by 3 bases, 4 bases remained unmatched. CDR3 nucleotide sequence: TGTGCCAGCAGCTTAGTCAGGACAGGGGGCAAAGAGACCCAGTACTTC. Amino acids: CASSLVRTGGKETQYF. Supplemented by reference TRBV11-2 and TRBJ2-5, the full variable domain reads EAGVAQSPRYKIIEKRQSVAFWCNPISGHATLYWYQQILGQGPKLLIQFQNNGVVDDSQLPKDRFSAERLKGVDSTLKIQPAKLEDSAVYLCASSLVRTGGKETQYFGPGTRLLVL.

The table lists this clone with a count of one. The CDR3 sequence: CASHGGGANVLTF. The CDR3 bases are TGTGCCAGCCATGGGGGTGGGGCCAACGTCCTGACTTTC. The genes are TRBV28 and TRBJ2-6; tentatively, D is TRBD1 or TRBD2 (5 bases each). V lost 8 bases, J lost 3 bases, and 8 bases lay in between. The CDR3 extends over 13 amino acids. Germline values: CDR1 MDHEN, CDR2 SYDVKM.

J is TRBJ2-7 and V is TRBV2; 13 bases line up with TRBD2. The CDR3 runs to 14 residues. V lost 7 bases, J lost 4 bases, and 4 bases stayed unmatched. Germline-derived CDR1 and CDR2 are SNHLY and FYNNEI. The CDR3 is CASNQLAGGYEQYF. In nucleotides, the CDR3 is TGTGCCAGCAATCAACTAGCGGGAGGGTACGAGCAGTACTTC.

The gene calls are TRBV19 and TRBJ2-2; 8 bases are shared with TRBD2. Germline V gives CDR1 LNHDA, CDR2 SQIVND (reference sequence). Trimming at V came to 1 base and at J to 4 bases, leaving 2 bases not matched to a gene. The CDR3 loop spans 15 amino acids. CDR3 DNA: TGTGCCAGTAGTATAGTCGGGGGGGCCACCGGGGAGCTGTTTTTT. It encodes CASSIVGGATGELFF.

V usage is TRBV6-5 and J usage is TRBJ2-3, with D possibly called TRBD1 or TRBD2 (5 bases each). V lost 6 bases, J lost 0 bases, and 13 bases lay in between. CDR3 length equals 15 residues. Per germline, CDR1 MNHEY and CDR2 SVGAGI. In nucleotides, the CDR3 is TGTGCCAGCAGATACAACGGGGCTAGCACAGATACGCAGTATTTT. It codes for CASRYNGASTDTQYF.

This chain uses TRBV6-5 with TRBJ1-2; D may be TRBD1 (5 bases). The V end lost 2 bases, the J end lost 7 bases, and 17 bases lay between the germline ends. The CDR3 is 15 amino acids. CDR1 and CDR2 from the germline V gene are MNHEY and SVGAGI. Here the CDR3 DNA reads TGTGCCAGCAGTTACGATGGGGCACCATTAGGTGGCTACACCTTC. Its protein is CASSYDGAPLGGYTF.

The V and J genes are TRBV10-1 and TRBJ2-1, with 9 bases that match TRBD2. V lost 3 bases to trimming and J lost 9 bases; unmatched junction nucleotides: 6. The CDR3 runs to 14 residues. Per the germline V gene, CDR1 is WNHNN and CDR2 is SYGVQD (reference sequence). The CDR3 nucleotides read TGCGCCAGCAGTGATGGCTCTAGCGGGACTGAGCAGTTCTTC. Its translation is CASSDGSSGTEQFF.

This clone was found a few times. This rearrangement joins TRBV9 to TRBJ2-1, with D perhaps matching TRBD2 (6 bases). Trimming stripped 3 bases from V and 10 bases from J, with 26 bases between. CDR3 length equals 17 residues. Germline CDR1 reads SGDLS; CDR2 reads YYNGEE. DNA of the CDR3: TGTGCCAGCAGCGATATGGTAGCGGAGTCTACAATGAAGGAGCAGTTCTTC. This sequence encodes CASSDMVAESTMKEQFF.

The V gene is TRBV18, the J gene TRBJ2-6; D might be TRBD2 (6 bases). The CDR3 sequence is 16 residues long. The germline V gene encodes CDR1 KGHSH and CDR2 LQKENI. The V gene lost 6 bases and the J gene lost 3 bases, with 15 bases spanning the gap. For the CDR3, the DNA is TGTGCCAGCTCCCAAACGCGGGGAAGTGGGGCCAACGTCCTGACTTTC. Residues: CASSQTRGSGANVLTF. The entire variable domain, with the rest obtained from reference TRBV18 and TRBJ2-6, is as follows: NAGVMQNPRHLVRRRGQEARLRCSPMKGHSHVYWYRQLPEEGLKFMVYLQKENIIDESGMPKERFSAEFPKEGPSILRIQQVVRGDSAAYFCASSQTRGSGANVLTFGAGSRLTVL.

In this sample, this clone turned up once. The chain employs TRBV18 and TRBJ2-7; D gene unclear. The V end lost 0 bases, the J end lost 0 bases, and 3 bases lay between the germline ends. CDR1 and CDR2 from the germline V gene are KGHSH and LQKENI. The CDR3 has 13 amino acids. The CDR3 region has the DNA TGTGCCAGCTCACCACCTGACTCCTACGAGCAGTACTTC. Amino acids: CASSPPDSYEQYF. The full variable domain, rest sourced from reference TRBV18 and TRBJ2-7, is NAGVMQNPRHLVRRRGQEARLRCSPMKGHSHVYWYRQLPEEGLKFMVYLQKENIIDESGMPKERFSAEFPKEGPSILRIQQVVRGDSAAYFCASSPPDSYEQYFGPGTRLTVT.

This clone was picked up one time. Here the CDR3 reads CASSSRTSGLYEQYF. The CDR3, as DNA: TGTGCCAGCTCATCCCGGACTAGCGGGCTTTACGAGCAGTACTTC. The chain joins TRBV18 to TRBJ2-7, with 11 bases matching TRBD2. Trimming took 5 bases from V and 4 from J; bases not matched to a gene: 7. CDR1 and CDR2 from the germline V gene are KGHSH and LQKENI. This CDR3 has 15 residues.

The chain is built from TRBV7-2 and TRBJ2-7; 7 bases agree with TRBD1. V lost 4 bases to trimming and J lost 3 bases; unmatched junction nucleotides: 6. The CDR3 sequence is 14 residues long. CDR1 is SGHTA, CDR2 FQGNSA, per germline. The CDR3 nucleotides read TGTGCCAGCAGCTCGGGGACAGCTATCTACGAGCAGTACTTC. Its translation is CASSSGTAIYEQYF.

This chain joins TRBV7-2 and TRBJ2-5; TRBD2 agrees at 10 bases. Germline CDR1 is SGHTA and CDR2 is FQGNSA. The CDR3 covers 19 residues. V trimming: 1 base; J trimming: 4 bases; junction bases outside the gene matches: 15. The CDR3 DNA follows: TGTGCCAGCAGCTTAGAGGGGCCGAGGACAAGCGGGAGGGCAGAGACCCAGTACTTC. Residues: CASSLEGPRTSGRAETQYF.

The rearrangement links TRBV25-1 to TRBJ2-5, with D unresolved. Germline CDR1 MGHDK, CDR2 SYGVNS. V was trimmed by 4 bases and J by 7 bases, leaving 10 bases between them. The CDR3 has 12 amino acids. In DNA form, the CDR3 reads TGTGCCAGCAGTGGGTCGGTGGTGACCCAGTACTTC. This translates into CASSGSVVTQYF.

The V call is TRBV14, the J call TRBJ2-3, with a possible D match to TRBD2 (6 bases). This CDR3 is 16 amino acids long. Germline CDR1 and CDR2: SGHDN and FVKESK. Trimming removed 0 bases at V and 6 bases at J, with 16 bases between. CDR3 amino acids: CASSQEGTSLSDTQYF. The CDR3 bases are TGTGCCAGCAGCCAAGAAGGGACTTCTCTATCGGATACGCAGTATTTT.

J is TRBJ2-3 and V is TRBV5-1; 11 bases fit TRBD2. CDR3 size: 16 residues. V trimming: 4 bases; J trimming: 1 base; junction bases outside the gene matches: 5. Germline V gene lookup returns CDR1 SGHRS and CDR2 YFSETQ. The CDR3 protein is CASSPGTSGGTDTQYF. In nucleotides, the CDR3 is TGCGCCAGCAGCCCAGGGACTAGCGGAGGCACAGATACGCAGTATTTT. The full variable domain, with the rest looked up from reference TRBV5-1 and TRBJ2-3, is KAGVTQTPRYLIKTRGQQVTLSCSPISGHRSVSWYQQTPGQGLQFLFEYFSETQRNKGNFPGRFSGRQFSNSRSEMNVSTLELGDSALYLCASSPGTSGGTDTQYFGPGTRLTVL.

This chain uses TRBV5-4 with TRBJ2-7; TRBD1 matches at 9 bases. The J segment lost 6 bases and the V segment lost 4 bases, leaving 8 bases of the junction unmatched. Germline V gene data show CDR1 as SGHNT and CDR2 as YYREEE (reference sequence). This CDR3 contains 14 residues. CDR3 DNA: TGTGCCAGCAGCCCTGGGACAGGGCCTTCCGAGCAGTACTTC. Translation: CASSPGTGPSEQYF.

The genes are TRBV7-2 and TRBJ2-3; D is unclear. Germline V lookup: CDR1 SGHTA, CDR2 FQGNSA. The CDR3 is 13 residues long. Trimming took 5 bases from V and 6 from J, leaving 12 bases between them. This chain's CDR3 is CASSAYVGDTQYF. CDR3 bases: TGTGCCAGCAGCGCCTATGTGGGGGATACGCAGTATTTT.